The 18 T cell receptor beta chains in this list originate from one sample, sequenced in a study of T cell responses to AZD1222 COVID-19 vaccine. The repertoire was sequenced with immunoSEQ multiplex PCR; TCRdb's copy has only in-frame clones and lacks some. The data hold some 62,000 clones, with approximately 80% observed a single time. The sequencing here drew on peripheral blood, taken on day 0 of AZD1222 vaccination. The source is an adult in good health.

V and J are TRBV5-8 and TRBJ2-3; 11 nucleotides align to TRBD2. Germline values: CDR1 SGHTS, CDR2 YDEGEE. The CDR3 consists of 15 residues. The V segment lost 3 bases and the J segment 6 bases; nucleotides outside the gene matches: 6. In DNA, the CDR3 is TGTGCCAGCAGCTCGGGACTAGCGGCCGTGGATACGCAGTATTTT. It yields the protein CASSSGLAAVDTQYF.

The genes are TRBV5-4 and TRBJ2-2; possible D gene TRBD2, 6 bases. This CDR3 comprises 14 residues. The V gene's germline CDR1 is SGHNT and CDR2 YYREEE (reference sequence). Trimming stripped 4 bases from V and 2 bases from J, with 9 bases between. This CDR3 is CASSRDFNTGELFF. The CDR3 DNA reads TGTGCCAGCAGCCGGGACTTTAACACCGGGGAGCTGTTTTTT.

The chain combines TRBV5-4 with TRBJ2-5; 8 bases agree with TRBD1. J was trimmed by 4 bases and V by 0 bases; bases with no gene match: 8. Germline loops: CDR1 SGHNT, CDR2 YYREEE (reference sequence). This CDR3 is 16 amino acids long. The CDR3 DNA sequence: TGTGCCAGCAGCTTGGCCTCGGCAGGGGGCAGAGAGACCCAGTACTTC. Translating gives CASSLASAGGRETQYF.

This clone was counted once. The chain recombines TRBV11-2 with TRBJ2-5, with 7 bases matching TRBD1. CDR1 is SGHAT, CDR2 FQNNGV, per germline. The CDR3 has 15 residues. J gave up 0 bases and V 5 bases, and 6 bases lay outside the gene matches. CDR3 sequence (DNA): TGTGCCAGCAGCGCCCTCGGACAGGACCAAGAGACCCAGTACTTC. Translated: CASSALGQDQETQYF. The whole variable domain, filled in from reference TRBV11-2 and TRBJ2-5, reads EAGVAQSPRYKIIEKRQSVAFWCNPISGHATLYWYQQILGQGPKLLIQFQNNGVVDDSQLPKDRFSAERLKGVDSTLKIQPAKLEDSAVYLCASSALGQDQETQYFGPGTRLLVL.

The CDR3 DNA reads TGTGCCAGCGGATCAGGGCTCTCTGGGGCCAACGTCCTGACTTTC. Amino acid sequence: CASGSGLSGANVLTF. The chain links TRBV28 to TRBJ2-6, with D perhaps matching TRBD1 (5 bases). V was clipped by 8 bases and J by 0 bases, with 11 bases between them. The CDR3 is made up of 15 amino acids. Germline V gene data show CDR1 as MDHEN and CDR2 as SYDVKM.

V gene TRBV19 combines with J gene TRBJ2-7, with a tentative D call TRBD2 (5 bases). Germline assignment: CDR1 LNHDA and CDR2 SQIVND (reference sequence). The CDR3 length is 15 residues. Trimming took off 6 bases at V and 0 bases at J, with 15 bases between the two ends. The CDR3 nucleotides are TGTGCCAGTAGCTACGCACCGGGGAGCTCCTACGAGCAGTACTTC. This codes for CASSYAPGSSYEQYF.

The chain recombines TRBV4-3 with TRBJ1-4; TRBD1 matches at 10 bases. This CDR3 comprises 16 residues. Germline V lookup: CDR1 LGHNA, CDR2 YSLEER. The trim removed 0 bases at V and 8 bases at J, leaving 6 bases unmatched. Here the CDR3 reads CASSQDGDRGLEKLFF. The CDR3, as DNA: TGCGCCAGCAGCCAAGATGGAGACAGGGGGCTGGAAAAACTGTTTTTT.

This clone was found a few times. The rearrangement uses TRBV6-5 and TRBJ2-7; TRBD1 aligns across 8 bases. The junction had 10 bases not matched to a gene; V was cut back by 0 bases and J by 6 bases. The V gene's germline CDR1 is MNHEY and CDR2 SVGAGI. The CDR3 is made up of 16 amino acids. CDR3 bases: TGTGCCAGCAGTTACTCGAAGGCAGGGGGCGCGACCGAGCAGTACTTC. It translates to CASSYSKAGGATEQYF.

V gene TRBV18 combines with J gene TRBJ2-3; 11 bases align to TRBD2. Germline V gives CDR1 KGHSH, CDR2 LQKENI. The CDR3 contains 17 residues. The V and J ends lost 2 bases and 2 bases, in that order; junction bases with no gene match: 6. CDR3: CASSPWASGGNTDTQYF. CDR3 coding DNA: TGTGCCAGCTCACCATGGGCTAGCGGGGGGAACACAGATACGCAGTATTTT. Variable domain in full (rest from reference TRBV18 and TRBJ2-3): NAGVMQNPRHLVRRRGQEARLRCSPMKGHSHVYWYRQLPEEGLKFMVYLQKENIIDESGMPKERFSAEFPKEGPSILRIQQVVRGDSAAYFCASSPWASGGNTDTQYFGPGTRLTVL.

V usage is TRBV4-3 and J usage is TRBJ2-7; 9 nucleotides line up with TRBD1. The CDR3 has 15 amino acids. V trimming: 4 bases; J trimming: 2 bases; junction bases outside the gene matches: 6. Germline CDR1 LGHNA, CDR2 YSLEER. The CDR3, as DNA: TGCGCCAGCAGCCTCTTCGGGACAGGGACCTACGAGCAGTACTTC. Protein product: CASSLFGTGTYEQYF.

The chain recombines TRBV27 with TRBJ2-7; TRBD2 matches 9 bases. J was trimmed by 9 bases and V by 7 bases; bases with no gene match: 16. The CDR3 has 15 residues. Germline CDR1 and CDR2: MNHEY and SMNVEV (reference sequence). This CDR3 is CASTVFSGGGRAQYF. The CDR3 nucleotides read TGTGCCAGCACCGTTTTCAGTGGGGGCGGGAGGGCGCAGTACTTC.

This clone showed up just once. This CDR3 is CASSSQGRAMNTEAFF. The CDR3 DNA follows: TGTGCCAGCAGCTCACAGGGACGTGCCATGAACACTGAAGCTTTCTTT. J is TRBJ1-1 and V is TRBV11-2, with a tentative D call TRBD1 (6 bases). Per the germline V gene, CDR1 is SGHAT and CDR2 is FQNNGV. Trimming shortened V by 4 bases and J by 0 bases, and 15 bases separated the two germline ends. This CDR3 region has 16 residues.

V usage is TRBV3-1 (or the pseudogene TRBV3-2) and J usage is TRBJ2-3; TRBD2 is a possible D gene (6 bases). In germline, CDR1 is LGHDT, CDR2 YNNKEL (reference sequence). V shed 7 bases and J shed 1 base, with 18 bases lying between them. The CDR3 runs to 16 residues. The CDR3 spells CASTPEAGRRTDTQYF. The CDR3 coding sequence is TGTGCCAGCACCCCGGAGGCGGGGCGACGCACAGATACGCAGTATTTT.

The gene calls are TRBV6-2 or TRBV6-3 and TRBJ2-1; tentative D call: TRBD1 (6 bases). The CDR3 is 13 residues long. Germline V lookup: CDR1 MNHEY, CDR2 SVGEGT. V shed 2 bases and J shed 4 bases, with 6 bases lying between them. CDR3 nucleotides: TGTGCCAGCAGTTACAGGGGGTACAATGAGCAGTTCTTC. This codes for CASSYRGYNEQFF.

The gene calls are TRBV9 and TRBJ1-1, with 10 bases aligning to TRBD1. Losses at the gene ends were 4 bases for V and 11 bases for J; bases not matched to a gene: 14. The CDR3 is 15 amino acids. The V gene's germline CDR1 is SGDLS and CDR2 YYNGEE. For the CDR3, the DNA is TGTGCCAGCAGCTCAGGGGACAGGGGTGCGCTTGAGGCTTTCTTT. It codes for CASSSGDRGALEAFF.

The V call is TRBV7-8, the J call TRBJ1-5, with a tentative D call TRBD1 (5 bases). V was clipped by 2 bases and J by 0 bases, with 8 bases between them. From germline, CDR1 is SGHVS and CDR2 FQNEAQ. There are 15 residues in the CDR3. CDR3: CASSLSQGSNQPQHF. The CDR3 DNA is TGTGCCAGCAGCTTAAGCCAGGGTAGCAATCAGCCCCAGCATTTT.

The gene calls are TRBV28 and TRBJ1-4; D perhaps matches TRBD1 (6 bases). Trimming removed 2 bases at V and 0 bases at J, with 10 bases between. The CDR3 contains 16 residues. In germline, CDR1 is MDHEN, CDR2 SYDVKM. CDR3 DNA: TGTGCCAGCAGTTTAATGGACAGTGCAACTAATGAAAAACTGTTTTTT. It yields the protein CASSLMDSATNEKLFF. Full variable domain (remainder filled in from reference TRBV28 and TRBJ1-4): DVKVTQSSRYLVKRTGEKVFLECVQDMDHENMFWYRQDPGLGLRLIYFSYDVKMKEKGDIPEGYSVSREKKERFSLILESASTNQTSMYLCASSLMDSATNEKLFFGSGTQLSVL.

Worth noting for this clone: This sample also contains other DNA sequences that code for the same CDR3. The chain links TRBV30 to TRBJ1-1, with a weak D call TRBD1 (6 bases). Germline V gene lookup returns CDR1 GTSNPN and CDR2 SVGIG (reference sequence). The CDR3 contains 13 residues. V gave up 5 bases and J gave up 0 bases, with 10 bases separating them. The CDR3 bases are TGTGCCTGGTCACAGGGTATGAACACTGAAGCTTTCTTT. Translation: CAWSQGMNTEAFF.